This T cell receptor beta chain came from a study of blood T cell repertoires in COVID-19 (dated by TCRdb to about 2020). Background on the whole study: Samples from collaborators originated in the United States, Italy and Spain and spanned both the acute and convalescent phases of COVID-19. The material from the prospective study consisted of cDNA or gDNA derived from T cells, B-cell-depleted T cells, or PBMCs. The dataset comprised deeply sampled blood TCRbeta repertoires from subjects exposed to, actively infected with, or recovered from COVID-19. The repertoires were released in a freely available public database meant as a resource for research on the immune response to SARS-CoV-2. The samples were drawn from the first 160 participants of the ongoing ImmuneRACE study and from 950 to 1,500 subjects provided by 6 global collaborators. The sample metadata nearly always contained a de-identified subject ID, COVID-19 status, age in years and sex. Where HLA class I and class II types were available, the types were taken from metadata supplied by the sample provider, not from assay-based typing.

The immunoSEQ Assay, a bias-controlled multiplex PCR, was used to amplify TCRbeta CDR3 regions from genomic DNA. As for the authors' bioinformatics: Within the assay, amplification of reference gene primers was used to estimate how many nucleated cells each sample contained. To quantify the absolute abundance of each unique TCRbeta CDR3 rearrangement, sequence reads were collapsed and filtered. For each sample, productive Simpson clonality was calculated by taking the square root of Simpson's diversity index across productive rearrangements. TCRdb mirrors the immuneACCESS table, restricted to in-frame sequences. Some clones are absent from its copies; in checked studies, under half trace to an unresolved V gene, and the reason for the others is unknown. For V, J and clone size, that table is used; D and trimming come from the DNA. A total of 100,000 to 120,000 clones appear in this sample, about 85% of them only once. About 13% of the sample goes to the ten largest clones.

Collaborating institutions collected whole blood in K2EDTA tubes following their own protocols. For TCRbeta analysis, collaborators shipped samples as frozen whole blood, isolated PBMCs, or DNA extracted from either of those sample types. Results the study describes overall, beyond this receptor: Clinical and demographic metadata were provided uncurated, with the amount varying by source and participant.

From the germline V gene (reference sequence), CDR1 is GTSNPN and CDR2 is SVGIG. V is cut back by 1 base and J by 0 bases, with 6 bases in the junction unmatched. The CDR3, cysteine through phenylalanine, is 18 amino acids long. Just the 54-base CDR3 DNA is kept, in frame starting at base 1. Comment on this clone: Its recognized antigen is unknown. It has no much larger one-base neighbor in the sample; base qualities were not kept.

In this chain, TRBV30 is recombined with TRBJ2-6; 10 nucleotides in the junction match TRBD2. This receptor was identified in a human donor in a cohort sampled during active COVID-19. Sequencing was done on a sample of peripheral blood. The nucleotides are TGTGCCTGGAGTGATGTTGGGACTAGCGACTCTGGGGCCAACGTCCTGACTTTC. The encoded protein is CAWSDVGTSDSGANVLTF.